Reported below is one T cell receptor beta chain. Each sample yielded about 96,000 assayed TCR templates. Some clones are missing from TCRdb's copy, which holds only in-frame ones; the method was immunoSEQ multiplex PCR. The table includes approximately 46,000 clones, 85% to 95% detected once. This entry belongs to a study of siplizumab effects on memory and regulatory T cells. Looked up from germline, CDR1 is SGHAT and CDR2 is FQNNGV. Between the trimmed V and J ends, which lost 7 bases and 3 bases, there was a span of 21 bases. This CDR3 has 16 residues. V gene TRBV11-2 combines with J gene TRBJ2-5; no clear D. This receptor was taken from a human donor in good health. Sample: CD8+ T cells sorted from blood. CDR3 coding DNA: TGTGCCAGCACCCAGTGGGTAGATAATGATGAAGAGACCCAGTACTTC. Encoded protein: CASTQWVDNDEETQYF.